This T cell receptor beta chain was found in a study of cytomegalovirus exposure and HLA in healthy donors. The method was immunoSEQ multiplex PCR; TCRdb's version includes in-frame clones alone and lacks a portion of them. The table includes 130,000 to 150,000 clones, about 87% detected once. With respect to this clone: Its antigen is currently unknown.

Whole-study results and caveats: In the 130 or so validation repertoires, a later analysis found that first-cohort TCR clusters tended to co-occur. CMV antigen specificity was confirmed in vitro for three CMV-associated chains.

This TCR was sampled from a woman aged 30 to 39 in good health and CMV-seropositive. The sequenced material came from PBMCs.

The CDR3 coding sequence is TGCGCCAGCAGCCCTGGGGACAGGGTTAATGAAAAACTGTTTTTT. Translated: CASSPGDRVNEKLFF. This chain connects TRBV4-1 to TRBJ1-4, with 9 positions matching TRBD1. The germline CDR1 and CDR2 sequences are MGHRA and YSYEKL. J was trimmed by 4 bases and V by 4 bases; bases with no gene match: 4. This CDR3 comprises 15 residues.